This T cell receptor beta chain derives from a study of blood T cell repertoires in COVID-19. Background on the study: Sites in the United States, Italy and Spain provided acute and convalescent COVID-19 samples. T cells, B-cell-depleted T cells, or PBMCs supplied cDNA or gDNA.

The CDR3 covers 13 residues. The junction had 10 bases not matched to a gene; V was cut back by 11 bases and J by 5 bases. Per germline, CDR1 MNHEY and CDR2 SMNVEV (reference sequence). Repertoires were generated with immunoSEQ multiplex PCR, while TCRdb's copy carries only in-frame clones and drops some. The table records 130,000 to 150,000 clones, approximately 80% of them present only once. V and J are TRBV27 and TRBJ2-7, with 9 nucleotides matching TRBD2. This receptor was identified in a woman of 80 years or more with acute or convalescent COVID-19. The sample comprised peripheral blood. The CDR3 DNA sequence: TGTGCCGCGGGGGGGGGCCGAGAGAACGAGCAGTACTTC. Protein: CAAGGGRENEQYF.